This entry lists 21 T cell receptor beta chains sequenced from one sample in a study of CD8 T cells in Susac syndrome. RNA was extracted with the RNeasy kit, and a quantity of roughly 0.5 to 1 ug was reverse transcribed using random hexamers. A single record per CDR3 protein comes from TCRdb applying MiXCR to the immunoSEQ multiplex PCR reads. The sample yields a few hundred thousand distinct CDR3 sequences, approximately 95% seen once. The sample consisted of CD4+ T cells from PBMCs. The receptors derive from a human donor with multiple sclerosis.

The V and J genes are TRBV20-1 and TRBJ2-1; TRBD1 aligns across 9 bases. Germline CDR1 DFQATT, CDR2 SNEGSKA (reference sequence). This CDR3 spans 17 amino acids. The V and J ends lost 5 bases and 4 bases, in that order; junction bases with no gene match: 15. In DNA, the CDR3 is TGCAGTGCTTACCAACCGGGACAGGGCTCTCCTTACAATGAGCAGTTCTTC. Translated, it gives CSAYQPGQGSPYNEQFF.

This clonotype was counted a single time. CDR3 residues: CASSPTTGVDYGYTF. Here the CDR3 DNA reads TGCGCCAGCAGCCCAACCACAGGGGTCGACTATGGCTACACCTTC. The chain uses TRBV4-1 and TRBJ1-2, with TRBD1 matching over 7 bases. The germline CDR1 and CDR2 sequences are MGHRA and YSYEKL. This CDR3 is 15 amino acids long. After removal of 4 bases from V and 3 bases from J, the junction contained 8 bases not matched to a gene.

This clonotype was counted once. This chain connects TRBV2 to TRBJ2-2, with 10 bases lining up with TRBD1. V lost 6 bases to trimming and J lost 2 bases; unmatched junction nucleotides: 12. Germline V gene lookup returns CDR1 SNHLY and CDR2 FYNNEI. This CDR3 has 18 amino acids. Written as DNA, the CDR3 is TGTGCCAGCAGGAGGGGACAGGGGATTTACGGTAACACCGGGGAGCTGTTTTTT. Protein sequence: CASRRGQGIYGNTGELFF.

The chain carries TRBV12-3 or TRBV12-4 and TRBJ2-2; 9 bases are a match to TRBD2. This CDR3 is 17 amino acids long. Trimming took 7 bases from V and 7 from J; bases not matched to a gene: 16. CDR3 sequence: CASTRVDSGSSGGELFF. CDR3 nucleotide sequence: TGTGCCAGCACCAGGGTGGATAGCGGGAGTTCTGGCGGGGAGCTGTTTTTT.

The V call is TRBV29-1, the J call TRBJ1-1, with 7 bases lining up with TRBD1. V lost 8 bases, J lost 1 base, and 7 bases stayed unmatched. CDR1 SQVTM and CDR2 ANQGSEA come from the germline V gene. This CDR3 is 13 amino acids long. CDR3 in amino acids: CSSRQGQNTEAFF. Here the CDR3 DNA reads TGCAGCTCCCGACAGGGACAGAACACTGAAGCTTTCTTT.

The chain has TRBV7-3 and TRBJ2-2; D is uncertain. V lost 7 bases and J lost 5, with 14 bases in between. CDR1 is SGHTA, CDR2 FQGTGA, per germline. The CDR3 covers 14 residues. The CDR3 nucleotides are TGTGCCAGCACCTCGAGACCCGAAACCGGGGAGCTGTTTTTT. It is translated as CASTSRPETGELFF.

The rearrangement links TRBV15 to TRBJ2-1; D gene unclear. The germline V and J ends were trimmed by 5 bases and 4 bases, with 9 bases remaining between them. Germline V lookup: CDR1 LNHNV, CDR2 YYDKDF (reference sequence). The CDR3 spans 13 residues. Here the CDR3 reads CATSGIQYNEQFF. The CDR3 DNA reads TGTGCCACCAGCGGTATACAGTACAATGAGCAGTTCTTC.

The genes are TRBV14 and TRBJ2-7, with a weak D call TRBD2 (6 bases). CDR1 is SGHDN, CDR2 FVKESK, per germline. This CDR3 has 15 amino acids. V lost 0 bases, J lost 5 bases, and 14 bases lay in between. CDR3 DNA sequence: TGTGCCAGCAGCCAAGATCGCGGGGTATCTGACGAGCAGTACTTC. This codes for CASSQDRGVSDEQYF.

V is TRBV28 and J is TRBJ2-7; either TRBD1 or TRBD2 may fit D (5 bases each). V lost 3 bases and J 3 bases, leaving 9 bases between the germline ends. The CDR3 sequence is 13 residues long. The germline V gene has CDR1 MDHEN and CDR2 SYDVKM. Here the CDR3 DNA reads TGTGCCAGCAGTTTCCTGGGGGTCTACGAGCAGTACTTC. Amino acid sequence: CASSFLGVYEQYF.

The chain joins TRBV27 to TRBJ1-1; no reliable D call. The CDR3 length is 14 residues. Per germline, CDR1 MNHEY and CDR2 SMNVEV (reference sequence). V was shortened by 1 base and J by 1 base, with 7 bases between the two germline ends. CDR3 DNA: TGTGCCAGCAGTTTATGGGCAGGGAACACTGAAGCTTTCTTT. It yields the protein CASSLWAGNTEAFF.

This chain uses TRBV5-1 with TRBJ2-3; D unresolved. The V end lost 0 bases, the J end lost 2 bases, and 16 bases lay between the germline ends. This CDR3 comprises 17 residues. From germline, CDR1 is SGHRS and CDR2 YFSETQ. CDR3: CASSLGERLSITDTQYF. DNA for the CDR3: TGCGCCAGCAGCTTGGGCGAACGATTATCGATCACAGATACGCAGTATTTT.

This chain uses TRBV5-6 with TRBJ2-7; no definite D call. The V gene's germline CDR1 is SGHDT and CDR2 YYEEEE. The CDR3 totals 14 residues. V was clipped by 2 bases and J by 0 bases, with 9 bases between them. CDR3 in amino acids: CASSFGFSSYEQYF. CDR3 bases: TGTGCCAGCAGCTTTGGCTTCTCCTCCTACGAGCAGTACTTC.

CDR3 loop: CAWSAQTPNYGYTF. As DNA, the CDR3 is TGTGCCTGGAGTGCCCAGACACCTAACTATGGCTACACCTTC. This chain uses TRBV30 with TRBJ1-2; the D is unclear. The CDR3 extends over 14 amino acids. Germline V CDR1 and CDR2: GTSNPN, SVGIG (reference sequence). With 1 base removed from V and 0 bases from J, the gap between germline ends came to 9 bases.

V gene TRBV20-1 combines with J gene TRBJ2-7; D is ambiguous. Germline-derived CDR1 and CDR2 are DFQATT and SNEGSKA (reference sequence). The CDR3 contains 15 residues. V was clipped by 6 bases and J by 2 bases, with 20 bases between them. CDR3 in amino acids: CSARRDGQSTYEQYF. CDR3 bases: TGCAGTGCCAGGAGAGACGGGCAGTCTACCTACGAGCAGTACTTC.

As regards this clonotype: This is likely a read error, given that the CDR3 carries no conserved phenylalanine or tryptophan at its end. The gene calls are TRBV29-1 and TRBJ1-5; D gene unclear. V was shortened by 4 bases and J by 0 bases, with 7 bases between the two germline ends. This CDR3 spans 13 amino acids. CDR1 SQVTM and CDR2 ANQGSEA come from the germline V gene. The CDR3: CSVGRDSNQPQHL. CDR3 DNA sequence: TGCAGCGTTGGAAGGGATAGCAATCAGCCCCAGCATCTT.

This sequence joins TRBV7-9 and TRBJ1-2; tentative D call: TRBD1 (6 bases). The germline gives CDR1 SEHNR, CDR2 FQNEAQ (reference sequence). The germline V and J ends were trimmed by 1 base and 1 base, with 13 bases remaining between them. This CDR3 has 16 amino acids. CDR3 sequence reads: CASSLVWDTRNYGYTF. Here the CDR3 DNA reads TGTGCCAGCAGCTTAGTCTGGGACACCCGTAACTATGGCTACACCTTC. Full variable domain (rest looked up from reference TRBV7-9 and TRBJ1-2): DTGVSQNPRHKITKRGQNVTFRCDPISEHNRLYWYRQTLGQGPEFLTYFQNEAQLEKSRLLSDRFSAERPKGSFSTLEIQRTEQGDSAMYLCASSLVWDTRNYGYTFGSGTRLTVV.

The rearrangement joins TRBV30 to TRBJ2-1; 8 positions agree with TRBD1. The ends lost 2 bases at V and 3 bases at J; junction bases unmatched: 3. Germline CDR1 is GTSNPN and CDR2 is SVGIG (reference sequence). The CDR3 contains 14 residues. CDR3 sequence (DNA): TGTGCCTGGAGTACGGGACAGGTCTACAATGAGCAGTTCTTC. Translated, it gives CAWSTGQVYNEQFF.

CDR3: CASSEALPRDTQYF. CDR3 nucleotides: TGTGCCAGCAGTGAAGCGCTTCCGAGGGATACGCAGTATTTT. The chain joins TRBV2 to TRBJ2-3; D is uncertain. The CDR3 loop spans 14 amino acids. V dropped 0 bases and J dropped 6 bases, with 10 bases sitting between them. Germline CDR1 reads SNHLY; CDR2 reads FYNNEI.

The genes are TRBV29-1 and TRBJ2-5, with 13 bases that match TRBD2. V trimming: 2 bases; J trimming: 5 bases; junction bases outside the gene matches: 5. Germline V gives CDR1 SQVTM, CDR2 ANQGSEA. The CDR3 has 15 residues. DNA of the CDR3: TGCAGCGTTGAACCGGGACTAGCGGGGAGGGAGACCCAGTACTTC. Protein: CSVEPGLAGRETQYF.

The rearrangement joins TRBV9 to TRBJ2-1, with no clear D. Trimming shortened V by 4 bases and J by 6 bases, and 11 bases separated the two germline ends. The CDR3 is made up of 13 amino acids. Germline V lookup: CDR1 SGDLS, CDR2 YYNGEE. The chain's CDR3 is CASSSGSLNEQFF. Written as DNA, the CDR3 is TGTGCCAGCAGCTCGGGTAGTCTCAATGAGCAGTTCTTC.

The CDR3 coding sequence is TGTGCCAGCAGCAGGACAGAAGTTGGGGAGACCCAGTACTTC. Translation: CASSRTEVGETQYF. This sequence joins TRBV14 and TRBJ2-5, with a tentative D call TRBD1 (6 bases). Germline CDR1 and CDR2: SGHDN and FVKESK. The CDR3 is 14 residues long. Deletions cut 5 bases from V and 5 bases from J, with 15 bases between. Full variable domain (outside the CDR3, taken from reference TRBV14 and TRBJ2-5): EAGVTQFPSHSVIEKGQTVTLRCDPISGHDNLYWYRRVMGKEIKFLLHFVKESKQDESGMPNNRFLAERTGGTYSTLKVQPAELEDSGVYFCASSRTEVGETQYFGPGTRLLVL.